Reported below is one TCR beta chain. These data are taken from a study of blood T cell repertoires in COVID-19. This CDR3 spans 16 amino acids. Germline lookup yields CDR1 LNHDA and CDR2 SQIVND (reference sequence). Trimming took 3 bases from V and 1 from J, leaving 13 bases between them. The protocol was immunoSEQ multiplex PCR, while the TCRdb copy is restricted to in-frame clones and leaves out a portion. The sample has 250,000 to 350,000 clones; 88% are singletons. This chain links TRBV19 with TRBJ1-5; D not certain. The TCR comes from a woman in her 30s with COVID-19, enrolled during active disease. Input material: peripheral blood. The CDR3 here is CASSIPTEFSNQPQHF. DNA for the CDR3: TGTGCCAGTAGTATCCCGACGGAGTTCAGCAATCAGCCCCAGCATTTT.